This entry features one TCR beta chain sequence. Enrollment of patients from Seattle took place during active infection, with longitudinal follow-up. As processed by the authors: Amplification of reference gene primers provided the estimated nucleated cell counts. TCRdb's table, derived via immunoSEQ multiplex PCR, lists solely in-frame clones and lacks some. V and J calls and clone size are given by that table; D and trimming were obtained from the DNA. Among about 38,000 clones listed, approximately 81% were seen once. This entry is derived from a study of blood T cell repertoires in COVID-19. The overall study: The study drew acute and convalescent COVID-19 samples from the United States, Italy and Spain.

Trimming took 2 bases from V and 1 from J, leaving 11 bases between them. Germline V gives CDR1 SGHTA, CDR2 FQGNSA. This CDR3 spans 16 amino acids. The TCR was taken from a man aged 60 to 75 with COVID-19, enrolled during active disease. Specimen: peripheral blood. The gene calls are TRBV7-2 and TRBJ2-2, with D possibly TRBD1 on 5 matching bases. In DNA form, the CDR3 reads TGTGCCAGCAGCTTAAAACCACAGGTGAACACCGGGGAGCTGTTTTTT. The encoded protein is CASSLKPQVNTGELFF.